This T cell receptor (beta chain) came from a study of blood T cell repertoires in COVID-19. Study as a whole: From the United States, Italy and Spain came samples of acute and convalescent COVID-19. PBMCs, B-cell-depleted T cells, or T cells provided the cDNA or gDNA that made up the material.

CDR1 and CDR2 from the germline V gene are SNHLY and FYNNEI. CDR3 length: 15 amino acids. Trimming took 3 bases from V and 6 from J; bases not matched to a gene: 6. Authors' data handling: Nucleated cell counts were estimated from reference gene primer amplification. Measured with immunoSEQ multiplex PCR; TCRdb has only the in-frame clones, and not every one. Clone size and the V and J calls come from that table; the DNA yielded D and trimming. The sample yields approximately 88,000 clones, roughly 80% seen once. Source material: peripheral blood. The source of this sequence is a human donor in a cohort sampled during active COVID-19. The chain is built from TRBV2 and TRBJ2-3, with TRBD2 matching over 10 bases. The CDR3, as DNA: TGTGCCAGCAGTGACCTAGCGGGAGTTCGTGATACGCAGTATTTT. Its translation is CASSDLAGVRDTQYF.